This TCR beta chain was captured by sequencing in a study of identical twins. This CDR3 spans 15 amino acids. Germline V gene data show CDR1 as SGHTA and CDR2 as FQGNSA. V lost 2 bases, J lost 2 bases, and 13 bases lay in between. This clonotype appeared a few times. From the 5' RACE reads, TCRdb called clonotypes with MiXCR, one entry per CDR3 protein. This repertoire shows under 500,000 distinct CDR3 sequences, about 13% found once; its top ten account for approximately 1%. This same sample was also taken into another study, of yellow fever vaccine responses in identical twins.

The chain has TRBV7-2 and TRBJ2-7; D is ambiguous. The origin of this receptor is a woman aged 18 to 35 in good health. The sequenced material came from CD4+ T cells sorted from blood. The chain's CDR3 is CASSLNSGSTYEQYF. CDR3 in DNA: TGTGCCAGCAGCTTAAATTCGGGCAGCACCTACGAGCAGTACTTC.